This TCR beta chain was documented in a study of OX40 agonist ivuxolimab in advanced cancers. Study in general: Age averaged around 59 years (range about 20 to 80), and roughly 80% were male. Partial responses occurred in Three dose-escalation patients, one with hepatocellular carcinoma and two with cutaneous melanoma. General study results and limits: Clonal expansion was seen in CD4+ and CD8+ blood T cells by week 6 at 0.1 to 3.0 mg/kg. In the expanded peripheral T cells, antigen specificity was never determined.

About this clone itself: The antigen is not known.

Produced via immunoSEQ multiplex PCR; TCRdb's table is partial and in-frame only. The sample consists of about 80,000 clones, around 91% of them appearing once. Germline V gene data show CDR1 as SGHTA and CDR2 as FQGNSA. The V and J ends lost 7 bases and 6 bases, in that order; junction bases with no gene match: 10. The CDR3 runs to 14 residues. The receptor's source is an adult with an advanced solid tumor such as melanoma, head and neck, liver or kidney cancer. This sample comprised CD4+ or CD8+ T cells sorted from blood, obtained in a trial of the OX40 agonist ivuxolimab. The gene calls are TRBV7-2 and TRBJ2-7, with 9 bases that match TRBD2. The CDR3 here is CASNPGTSIAEQYF. The CDR3 nucleotides read TGTGCCAGCAACCCCGGGACTAGCATAGCCGAGCAGTACTTC.